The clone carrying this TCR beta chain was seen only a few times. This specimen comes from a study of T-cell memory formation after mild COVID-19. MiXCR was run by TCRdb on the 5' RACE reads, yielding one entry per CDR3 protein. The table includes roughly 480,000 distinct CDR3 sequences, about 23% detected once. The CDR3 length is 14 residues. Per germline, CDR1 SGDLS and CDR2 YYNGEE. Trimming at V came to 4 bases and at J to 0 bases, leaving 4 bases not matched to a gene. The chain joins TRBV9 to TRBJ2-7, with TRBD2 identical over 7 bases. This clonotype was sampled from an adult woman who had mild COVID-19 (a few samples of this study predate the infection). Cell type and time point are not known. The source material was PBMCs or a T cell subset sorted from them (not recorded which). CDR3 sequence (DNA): TGTGCCAGCAGCTCCGGGACTAACTCCTACGAGCAGTACTTC. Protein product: CASSSGTNSYEQYF.